Each of the 27 T cell receptor beta chains below was sequenced from the same sample in a study of T cell changes during pregnancy in multiple sclerosis. Libraries were prepared by immunoSEQ multiplex PCR; TCRdb keeps only in-frame clonotypes and omits some of them. This sample has tens of thousands of clones, with roughly 90% found just once. The specimen was CD4+ T cells from peripheral blood mononuclear cells, collected in the first trimester of pregnancy. The receptors were sampled from a female donor in good health, enrolled as a control in a pregnancy study.

This clone came up once. The junction does not match germline at one end; this may be a read error. This chain links TRBV6-9 with TRBJ1-4; the D is unclear. This CDR3 has 12 amino acids. CDR1 is MNHGY, CDR2 SVAAGI, per germline. CDR3 DNA sequence: TGTGCCAGTCGCCGGGTAACACGAAAAACTGTTTTT. Translating gives CASRRVTRKTVF.

The J gene is TRBJ1-1, the V gene TRBV28; 10 nucleotides align to TRBD1. The junction had 6 bases not matched to a gene; V was cut back by 5 bases and J by 0 bases. The CDR3 has 16 residues. Germline CDR1 is MDHEN and CDR2 is SYDVKM. CDR3 amino acids: CASSPDRGPLNTEAFF. DNA of the CDR3: TGTGCCAGCAGTCCAGACAGGGGGCCCCTGAACACTGAAGCTTTCTTT.

This chain connects TRBV6-1 to TRBJ2-3, with TRBD2 matching over 9 bases. From germline, CDR1 is MNHNS and CDR2 SASEGT. This CDR3 has 14 residues. With 7 bases clipped from V and 5 bases from J, the junction kept 7 bases outside the gene matches. CDR3 amino acids: CASNLAGRVDTQYF. The CDR3 region has the DNA TGTGCCAGCAATCTAGCGGGGAGAGTAGATACGCAGTATTTT.

This rearrangement joins TRBV20-1 to TRBJ1-2; D unresolved. The CDR3 has 11 amino acids. Germline V gene lookup returns CDR1 DFQATT and CDR2 SNEGSKA (reference sequence). The V gene lost 6 bases and the J gene lost 7 bases, with 12 bases spanning the gap. In nucleotides, the CDR3 is TGCAGTGCCGAGAGGTGGTCTGGCTACACCTTC. This translates into CSAERWSGYTF.

The chain joins TRBV27 to TRBJ1-1; D unresolved. Trimming took off 7 bases at V and 0 bases at J, with 15 bases between the two ends. There are 15 residues in the CDR3. Germline V gene lookup returns CDR1 MNHEY and CDR2 SMNVEV (reference sequence). CDR3 sequence reads: CASTPGRVMNTEAFF. Here the CDR3 DNA reads TGTGCCAGCACCCCTGGGAGGGTAATGAACACTGAAGCTTTCTTT.

The chain recombines TRBV28 with TRBJ1-2; D possibly corresponds to TRBD1 (5 bases). Trimming left V 11 bases short and J 2 bases short, with 21 bases between. The germline gives CDR1 MDHEN, CDR2 SYDVKM. The CDR3 covers 15 residues. The CDR3 here is CAARGEGRTNYGYTF. The CDR3 bases are TGTGCCGCGCGGGGGGAGGGTAGAACGAACTATGGCTACACCTTC.

The J gene is TRBJ2-3, the V gene TRBV14, with 11 bases lining up with TRBD2. V lost 1 base to trimming and J lost 11 bases; unmatched junction nucleotides: 8. The CDR3 has 15 residues. Looked up from germline, CDR1 is SGHDN and CDR2 is FVKESK. The CDR3 nucleotides read TGTGCCAGCAGCCAAGTGGGACTAGCGGATCCTCTGCAGTATTTT. This codes for CASSQVGLADPLQYF.

This clone turned up a few times. This chain links TRBV21-1 with TRBJ1-2; the table assigns TRBD1, which was not confirmed against the DNA. TRBV21-1 is a listed pseudogene. This CDR3 has 13 residues. CDR3 residues: CASTIQEYFGYTF. For the CDR3, the DNA is TGTGCCAGCACCATACAGGAGTACTTTGGCTACACCTTC.

With regard to this clone: One end of the junction fails to match germline, which may point to a read error. This chain connects TRBV2 to TRBJ2-7; D is uncertain. The CDR3 consists of 12 residues. Germline V gene lookup returns CDR1 SNHLY and CDR2 FYNNEI. CDR3 protein: CASREVVDEQYF. CDR3 nucleotide sequence: TGTGCCAGCAGGGAAGTAGTTGACGAGCAGTACTTC.

The J gene is TRBJ1-1, the V gene TRBV6-6; tentative D call: TRBD1 (6 bases). V was pared by 4 bases and J by 10 bases, with 13 bases between. The CDR3 spans 12 residues. Per the germline V gene, CDR1 is MNHNY and CDR2 is SVGAGI (reference sequence). The CDR3 here is CASSSSTGPAFF. In nucleotides, the CDR3 is TGTGCCAGCAGTTCCTCCACAGGGCCAGCTTTCTTT.

The rearrangement links TRBV28 to TRBJ2-7; D unresolved. Germline CDR1 and CDR2: MDHEN and SYDVKM. V lost 5 bases, J lost 4 bases, and 6 bases lay in between. The CDR3 is made up of 11 amino acids. The CDR3 DNA reads TGTGCCAGCAGTCAGAGGTACGAGCAGTACTTC. It encodes CASSQRYEQYF.

The gene calls are TRBV5-1 and TRBJ1-2; D not resolved. The length of the CDR3 is 11 residues. Germline values: CDR1 SGHRS, CDR2 YFSETQ. V was clipped by 4 bases and J by 5 bases, with 6 bases between them. The CDR3 is CASSAEYGYTF. DNA for the CDR3: TGCGCCAGCAGCGCGGAGTATGGCTACACCTTC.

The chain combines TRBV5-1 with TRBJ2-1; perhaps TRBD2 as D (6 bases). Germline CDR1 reads SGHRS; CDR2 reads YFSETQ. With 0 bases removed from V and 4 bases from J, the gap between germline ends came to 11 bases. This CDR3 comprises 15 residues. The CDR3 DNA sequence: TGCGCCAGCAGCTTGGACGCGGGGACTTACAATGAGCAGTTCTTC. This encodes CASSLDAGTYNEQFF.

The rearrangement uses TRBV2 and TRBJ2-5, with 8 bases aligning to TRBD2. J gave up 5 bases and V 0 bases, and 8 bases lay outside the gene matches. This CDR3 contains 16 residues. The V gene's germline CDR1 is SNHLY and CDR2 FYNNEI. In DNA form, the CDR3 reads TGTGCCAGCAGTGAAGCGCTCGGGAGGGTTGCGGAGACCCAGTACTTC. Translated, it gives CASSEALGRVAETQYF.

The chain combines TRBV9 with TRBJ2-2; 9 nucleotides line up with TRBD2. The CDR3 extends over 12 amino acids. In germline, CDR1 is SGDLS, CDR2 YYNGEE. J lost 6 bases, V lost 7 bases, and 1 base had no gene match. Here the CDR3 DNA reads TGTGCCAGCGGCGGGAGGGCCGGGGAGCTGTTTTTT. Translating gives CASGGRAGELFF.

The gene calls are TRBV11-2 and TRBJ2-2; no reliable D call. Germline-derived CDR1 and CDR2 are SGHAT and FQNNGV. The CDR3 is 12 residues long. Trimming removed 5 bases at V and 9 bases at J, with 10 bases between. CDR3 amino acids: CASSPRPRELFF. DNA of the CDR3: TGTGCCAGCAGCCCCCGTCCCCGGGAGCTGTTTTTT.

This chain uses TRBV9 with TRBJ2-7; 8 bases line up with TRBD1. V shed 7 bases and J 2 bases; nucleotides not matched to a gene: 2. Germline V gives CDR1 SGDLS, CDR2 YYNGEE. This CDR3 has 12 residues. CDR3 region: CASGQGAYEQYF. Here the CDR3 DNA reads TGTGCCAGCGGACAGGGAGCCTACGAGCAGTACTTC.

The genes are TRBV28 and TRBJ2-1, with 10 bases matching TRBD1. V dropped 2 bases and J dropped 10; count of bases not matched to a gene: 11. The CDR3 sequence is 16 residues long. Per the germline V gene, CDR1 is MDHEN and CDR2 is SYDVKM. In DNA form, the CDR3 reads TGTGCCAGCAGTTTAGCCGCCGGGACAGGGGCTAAAGAGCAGTTCTTC. It is translated as CASSLAAGTGAKEQFF.

The V call is TRBV10-2, the J call TRBJ2-5; 11 positions agree with TRBD1. Trimming took 8 bases from V and 7 from J; bases not matched to a gene: 6. Per germline, CDR1 WSHSY and CDR2 SAAADI. This CDR3 comprises 13 residues. The CDR3 DNA sequence: TGCGCCAGCCTTGGACAGGGGGCAGGGACCCAGTACTTC. Protein: CASLGQGAGTQYF.

This chain links TRBV2 with TRBJ2-3; 9 bases align to TRBD2. Germline V gene sequence: CDR1 SNHLY, CDR2 FYNNEI. This CDR3 is built from 16 residues. V trimming: 5 bases; J trimming: 4 bases; junction bases outside the gene matches: 10. The chain's CDR3 is CASSRDSGSGSDTQYF. The CDR3 nucleotides are TGTGCCAGCAGTAGAGATAGCGGGAGTGGATCAGATACGCAGTATTTT.

The chain is built from TRBV6-1 and TRBJ2-7; perhaps TRBD2 as D (6 bases). This CDR3 is built from 14 residues. In germline, CDR1 is MNHNS, CDR2 SASEGT. V dropped 4 bases and J dropped 0 bases, with 10 bases sitting between them. The CDR3 spells CASSAGESSYEQYF. The CDR3 nucleotides read TGTGCCAGCAGTGCGGGGGAGAGCTCCTACGAGCAGTACTTC.

J is TRBJ1-3 and V is TRBV27, with a tentative D call TRBD1 (5 bases). The V gene lost 6 bases and the J gene lost 0 bases, with 12 bases spanning the gap. Germline V gene lookup returns CDR1 MNHEY and CDR2 SMNVEV (reference sequence). The CDR3 is 15 residues long. The CDR3 DNA reads TGTGCCAGCAGCCTCCGGGGACTCTCTGGAAACACCATATATTTT. Its translation: CASSLRGLSGNTIYF.

The rearrangement joins TRBV6-6 to TRBJ1-1; D not certain. The V and J ends lost 6 bases and 11 bases respectively, with 13 bases between them. The CDR3 loop spans 11 amino acids. Looked up from germline, CDR1 is MNHNY and CDR2 is SVGAGI (reference sequence). The CDR3 DNA is TGTGCCAGCAGCTTGAGCAATTCGGCTTTCTTT. Translation: CASSLSNSAFF.

The chain combines TRBV27 with TRBJ2-1; the match to TRBD2 covers 7 bases. The CDR3 totals 14 residues. CDR1 and CDR2 (germline): MNHEY, SMNVEV (reference sequence). V gave up 5 bases and J gave up 3 bases; unmatched junction bases: 4. The CDR3 protein is CASSRRGDYNEQFF. CDR3 nucleotide sequence: TGTGCCAGCAGTCGCCGGGGGGACTACAATGAGCAGTTCTTC.

This chain joins TRBV5-4 and TRBJ1-5; perhaps TRBD1 as D (6 bases). This CDR3 is 15 amino acids long. Trimming left V 4 bases short and J 4 bases short, with 15 bases between. Per germline, CDR1 SGHNT and CDR2 YYREEE (reference sequence). The CDR3 sequence is CASSTYPGQNQPQHF. The DNA of the CDR3 is TGTGCCAGCAGCACCTACCCGGGACAAAATCAGCCCCAGCATTTT.

Only one count was recorded for this clone. The chain uses TRBV6-5 and TRBJ2-7; 7 nucleotides align to TRBD1. Germline CDR1 is MNHEY and CDR2 is SVGAGI. CDR3 size: 12 residues. With V trimmed by 8 bases and J by 3 bases, 4 bases remained unmatched. DNA of the CDR3: TGTGCCAGCGGGGACAGCAGCTACGAGCAGTACTTC. This encodes CASGDSSYEQYF.

V usage is TRBV6-6 and J usage is TRBJ2-3, with 8 positions matching TRBD1. CDR1 MNHNY and CDR2 SVGAGI come from the germline V gene (reference sequence). V lost 3 bases, J lost 0 bases, and 5 bases stayed unmatched. The CDR3 covers 16 residues. CDR3 in amino acids: CASSYPRGLSTDTQYF. In DNA form, the CDR3 reads TGTGCCAGCAGTTATCCCAGGGGGCTGAGCACAGATACGCAGTATTTT.